This is a list of T cell receptor beta chains from one sample in a study of control samples from healthy donors and cancer patients. Measured with immunoSEQ multiplex PCR; TCRdb has only the in-frame clones, and not every one. The sample yields roughly 20,000 clones, approximately 82% seen once. The sample consisted of PBMCs. Receptors were obtained from a man older than 75 with head and neck cancer. Both conserved end residues are part of each CDR3. D genes are given only for firm matches. Only part of the rows carry a size: once, few, many, or a class if the clone is expanded.

TRBJ2-7 few TRBV10-1 TRBD1 TGCGCCAGCAGTGACCCTGGGCAGGGGGCCGAGCAGTACTTC CASSDPGQGAEQYF
TRBJ2-2 - TRBV7-9 TRBD1 TGTGCCAGCAGACGTACCGGGACAGGGGATAGCGGGGAGCTGTTTTTT CASRRTGTGDSGELFF
TRBJ1-5 - TRBV6-5 TRBD1 TGTGCCAGCAGCCTAGGACAGGGTGATCAGCCCCAGCATTTT CASSLGQGDQPQHF
TRBJ1-1 - TRBV2 TRBD1 TGTGCCAGCAGTGGGTGGGGACAGGGGAATTCGGCTTTCTTT CASSGWGQGNSAFF
TRBJ2-1 - TRBV21-1 - TGTGCCAGCAGCAAGGTAAGGGGATCCTACGGGGCCTTCTCCTACAATGAGCAGTTCTTC CASSKVRGSYGAFSYNEQFF
TRBJ2-4 - TRBV5-1 TRBD1 TGCGCCAGCAGCCCCGGGACAGGGGGAATGAACATTCAGTACTTC CASSPGTGGMNIQYF
TRBJ1-5 - TRBV27 TRBD1 TGTGCCAGCAGATGGCCGGCAGGGGGGACAAATCAGCCCCAGCATTTT CASRWPAGGTNQPQHF
TRBJ2-1 - TRBV7-6 - TGTGCCAGCAGCTTAGACAGGGCTAGCTACAATGAGCAGTTCTTC CASSLDRASYNEQFF
TRBJ2-5 - TRBV27 - TGTGCCAGCAGTTTATCGAGGTGGGAGACCCAGTACTTC CASSLSRWETQYF
TRBJ2-2 - TRBV7-8 TRBD1 TGTGCCAGCAGCCACTCCGGGACAGCAAACACCGGGGAGCTGTTTTTT CASSHSGTANTGELFF
TRBJ2-7 - TRBV24-1 - TGTGCCACCAGTGATTTGAAGGGCTACGAGCAGTACTTC CATSDLKGYEQYF
TRBJ2-3 - TRBV6-2/TRBV6-3 - TGTGCCAGCAGTTACGGAGCGCTCGGGGATACGCAGTATTTT CASSYGALGDTQYF
TRBJ1-3 - TRBV12-5 - TGTGCTAGTGGTTTCCTCTCTGGAAACACCATATATTTT CASGFLSGNTIYF
TRBJ1-6 - TRBV5-6 - TGTGCCAGCAGCATAGTAAGCGGGAAATATAATTCACCCCTCCACTTT CASSIVSGKYNSPLHF
TRBJ2-2 - TRBV5-1 TRBD1 TGCGCCAGCAGCTTTATTGGACAGGCCGTGACCGGGGAGCTGTTTTTT CASSFIGQAVTGELFF
TRBJ2-2 - TRBV4-3 - TGCGCCAGCAGCCAAGATCATACGGTCACCGGGGAGCTGTTTTTT CASSQDHTVTGELFF
TRBJ1-2 - TRBV5-1 - TGCGCCAGCAACCTGGGGGGGCCTTATCCCGGCTACACCTTC CASNLGGPYPGYTF
TRBJ1-1 - TRBV4-2 - TGTGCCAGCAGCCAAGCGTTCGGAGGGGGGACTGAAGCTTTCTTT CASSQAFGGGTEAFF
TRBJ1-5 - TRBV5-1 TRBD1 TGCGCCAGCAGCTTAGGACAGGGTTCGCCCCAGCATTTT CASSLGQGSPQHF
TRBJ2-3 - TRBV5-1 TRBD2 TGCGCCAGCAGCCTCGCCCTTCCGGGACTAGCGGGAAAGGCGCAGTATTTT CASSLALPGLAGKAQYF
TRBJ1-3 - TRBV9 - TGTGCCAGCAGCGTACAGGGCTCTGGAAACACCATATATTTT CASSVQGSGNTIYF
TRBJ2-3 - TRBV7-8 TRBD2 TGTGCCAGCAGCCCCAGGACTAGCGGGGGAACAGATACGCAGTATTTT CASSPRTSGGTDTQYF
TRBJ2-7 once TRBV7-2 - TGTGCCAGCAGTAACAGGGTCGCCTACGAGCAGTACTTC CASSNRVAYEQYF
TRBJ1-2 - TRBV6-5 TRBD1 TGTGCCAGCAGGACTACAGGGGTGATCTATGGCTACACCTTC CASRTTGVIYGYTF
TRBJ2-7 - TRBV4-1 - TGCGCCAGCAGCCTTCCGGGGAGCGGCTACGAGCAGTACTTC CASSLPGSGYEQYF
TRBJ2-7 - TRBV6-1 - TGTGCCAGCAGTGAACGGGTTTTCTACGAGCAGTACTTC CASSERVFYEQYF
TRBJ1-5 - TRBV24-1 TRBD1 TGTGCCACCAGCCAGGGGGATTTCAGCAATCAGCCCCAGCATTTT CATSQGDFSNQPQHF
TRBJ2-2 few TRBV6-5 - TGTGCCAGCACCGCTATTGGGACCGGGGAGCTGTTTTTT CASTAIGTGELFF
TRBJ2-2 few TRBV24-1 TRBD1 TGTGCCACCAGTGATTCAGAACAGGGGGCTAACGGGGAGCTGTTTTTT CATSDSEQGANGELFF
TRBJ2-5 - TRBV27 - TGTGCCAGCAGTCGACCTGGGTACGGAGAGACCCAGTACTTC CASSRPGYGETQYF
TRBJ2-2 - TRBV7-2 TRBD1 TGTGCCAGCAGCTTGACAGGGGGCTTAGCCGGGGAGCTGTTTTTT CASSLTGGLAGELFF
TRBJ2-1 - TRBV24-1 TRBD1 TGTGCCACCAGTGATTCCAACAGGGGCCCCCGGGGTGAGCAGTTCTTC CATSDSNRGPRGEQFF
TRBJ1-4 - TRBV4-3 - TGCGCCAGCAGCCAAGATCCAGAGCCCACTAATGAAAAACTGTTTTTT CASSQDPEPTNEKLFF
TRBJ2-3 - TRBV2 - TGTGCCAGGGGGGGTCGGGGGCCCCAGGGTACGCAGTATTTT CARGGRGPQGTQYF
TRBJ2-7 once TRBV27 TRBD1 TGTGCCAGCAGTACCTCGGACAGGAGGCGCTACGAGCAGTACTTC CASSTSDRRRYEQYF
TRBJ2-1 - TRBV28 - TGTGCCAGCAGTTTAGCTGGGGTGTCAGCAGACAATGAGCAGTTCTTC CASSLAGVSADNEQFF
TRBJ2-7 - TRBV9 - TGTGCCAGCAGCGGCGGGACGGATACCTACGAGCAGTACTTC CASSGGTDTYEQYF
TRBJ1-6 - TRBV19 - TGTGCCAGTAGTATACGGGGACCCTATAATTCACCCCTCCACTTT CASSIRGPYNSPLHF
TRBJ1-2 - TRBV6-5 - TGTGCCAGCAGTTACAGGGAAAAAGGGTATGGCTACACCTTC CASSYREKGYGYTF
TRBJ2-2 - TRBV21-1 - TGTGCCAGCAGCAAAAGAACAGGAGGGTTCGGGGAGCTGTTTTTT CASSKRTGGFGELFF
TRBJ2-3 - TRBV27 - TGTGCCAGCAGTTTATGGGCAACGGGGGCAGATACGCAGTATTTT CASSLWATGADTQYF
TRBJ2-5 - TRBV12-3/TRBV12-4 - TGTGCCAGCAGTTTATTTCGAGAGACCCAGTACTTC CASSLFRETQYF
TRBJ2-3 large TRBV7-9 TRBD2 TGTGCCAGCAGATGGGGACTAGCTGGGTCAGATACGCAGTATTTT CASRWGLAGSDTQYF
TRBJ2-2 few TRBV5-1 - TGCGCCAGCAGCCGTGACACAAACACCGGGGAGCTGTTTTTT CASSRDTNTGELFF
TRBJ1-2 - TRBV30 TRBD1 TGTGCCTGGGGCACAACCGGACAGGAGTACTATGGCTACACCTTC CAWGTTGQEYYGYTF
TRBJ2-7 - TRBV11-3 - TGTGCCAGCAGCTTAGTCAGGGCCAACCACGAGCAGTACTTC CASSLVRANHEQYF
TRBJ1-5 few TRBV6-5 - TGTGCCAGCAGTCGTTACATACGGCAGCCCCAGCATTTT CASSRYIRQPQHF
TRBJ2-7 - TRBV24-1 TRBD1 TGTGCCACCGGACAGGCAGGGCTGGGCGAGCAGTACTTC CATGQAGLGEQYF
TRBJ1-2 few TRBV6-5 - TGTGCCAGCAGAACCTTCGGGGTTTTCTATGGCTACACCTTC CASRTFGVFYGYTF
TRBJ2-3 - TRBV2 TRBD2 TGTGCCAGCAACGGACTAGCGGGGGGCACAGATACGCAGTATTTT CASNGLAGGTDTQYF
TRBJ2-1 - TRBV23-1 TRBD2 TGCGCCAGCAGCCAAGGAGGCGGGAGGCAGTCCTACAATGAGCAGTTCTTC CASSQGGGRQSYNEQFF
TRBJ2-5 - TRBV11-2 - TGTGCCAGCAGCTTAGAGTTCGCAGGGGAAGGAGAGACCCAGTACTTC CASSLEFAGEGETQYF
TRBJ2-1 - TRBV20-1 - TGCAGTGCTAGTTCCGGCCCATACAATGAGCAGTTCTTC CSASSGPYNEQFF
TRBJ1-1 - TRBV28 - TGTGCCAGCAGTTCCCCGGGGCGCGTGAAGGCTTTCTTT CASSSPGRVKAFF
TRBJ2-1 - TRBV19 - TGTGCCAGTAGCAACCAGGGGGACTACTACAATGAGCAGTTCTTC CASSNQGDYYNEQFF
TRBJ2-7 - TRBV9 - TGTGCCAGCAGCGTAGCCCCCGGGCTACCTCGCGAGCAGTACTTC CASSVAPGLPREQYF
TRBJ2-4 - TRBV10-1 TRBD1 TGCGCCAGCAGCCCCGGACAGGGGAGCAAAAACATTCAGTACTTC CASSPGQGSKNIQYF